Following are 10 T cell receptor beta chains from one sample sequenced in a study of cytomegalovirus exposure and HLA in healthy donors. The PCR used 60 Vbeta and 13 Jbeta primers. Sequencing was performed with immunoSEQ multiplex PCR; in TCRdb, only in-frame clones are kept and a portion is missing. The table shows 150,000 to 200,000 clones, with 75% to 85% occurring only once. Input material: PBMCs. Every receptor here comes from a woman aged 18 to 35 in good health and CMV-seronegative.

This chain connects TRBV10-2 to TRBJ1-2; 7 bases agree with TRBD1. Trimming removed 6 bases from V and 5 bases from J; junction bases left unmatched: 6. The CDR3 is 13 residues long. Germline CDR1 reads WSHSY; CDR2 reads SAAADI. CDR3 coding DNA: TGCGCCAGCAGGTCAGGGGGTAGTTATGGCTACACCTTC. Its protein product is CASRSGGSYGYTF.

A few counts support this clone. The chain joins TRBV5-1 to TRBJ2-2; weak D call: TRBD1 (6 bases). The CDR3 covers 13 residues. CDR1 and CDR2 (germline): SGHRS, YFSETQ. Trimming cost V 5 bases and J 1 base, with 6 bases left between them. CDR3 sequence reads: CASRGQNTGELFF. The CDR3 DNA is TGCGCCAGCAGGGGACAGAACACCGGGGAGCTGTTTTTT.

The CDR3 is CASSRGLAGGQDTQYF. The CDR3 nucleotides read TGTGCCAGTAGCCGGGGACTAGCGGGGGGCCAAGATACGCAGTATTTT. This chain joins TRBV19 and TRBJ2-3, with 15 bases matching TRBD2. Trimming took 6 bases from V and 5 from J; bases not matched to a gene: 6. This CDR3 has 16 residues. Germline CDR1 reads LNHDA; CDR2 reads SQIVND (reference sequence).

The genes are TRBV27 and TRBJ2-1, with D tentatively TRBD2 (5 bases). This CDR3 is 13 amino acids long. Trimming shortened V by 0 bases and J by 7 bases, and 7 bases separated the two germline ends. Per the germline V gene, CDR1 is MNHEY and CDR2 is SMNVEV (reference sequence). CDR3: CASSLSSGNEQFF. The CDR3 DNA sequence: TGTGCCAGCAGTTTATCGTCGGGGAATGAGCAGTTCTTC.

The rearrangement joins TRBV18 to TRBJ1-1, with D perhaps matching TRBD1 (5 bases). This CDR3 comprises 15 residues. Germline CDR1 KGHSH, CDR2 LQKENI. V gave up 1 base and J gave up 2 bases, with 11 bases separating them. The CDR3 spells CASSPLGGENTEAFF. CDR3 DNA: TGTGCCAGCTCACCACTTGGGGGGGAAAACACTGAAGCTTTCTTT. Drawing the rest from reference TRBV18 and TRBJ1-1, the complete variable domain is NAGVMQNPRHLVRRRGQEARLRCSPMKGHSHVYWYRQLPEEGLKFMVYLQKENIIDESGMPKERFSAEFPKEGPSILRIQQVVRGDSAAYFCASSPLGGENTEAFFGQGTRLTVV.

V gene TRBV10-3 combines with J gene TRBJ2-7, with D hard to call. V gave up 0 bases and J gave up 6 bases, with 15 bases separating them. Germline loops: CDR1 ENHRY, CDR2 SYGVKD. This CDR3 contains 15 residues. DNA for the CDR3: TGTGCCATCAGTGAGTCGAGTGTGTTAAGTGGCGAGCAGTACTTC. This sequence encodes CAISESSVLSGEQYF.

The CDR3 loop reads CASSLSWQAYGYTF. The CDR3 DNA reads TGTGCCAGCAGTTTATCGTGGCAGGCCTATGGCTACACCTTC. The V gene is TRBV27, the J gene TRBJ1-2, with no clear D. V was shortened by 0 bases and J by 4 bases, with 9 bases between the two germline ends. This CDR3 contains 14 residues. Germline V CDR1 and CDR2: MNHEY, SMNVEV (reference sequence).

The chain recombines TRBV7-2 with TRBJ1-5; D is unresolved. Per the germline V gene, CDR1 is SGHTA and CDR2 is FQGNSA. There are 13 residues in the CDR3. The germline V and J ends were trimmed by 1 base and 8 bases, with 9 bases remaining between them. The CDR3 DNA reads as TGTGCCAGCAGCTTAGTGAACGGGGAGCCCCAGCATTTT. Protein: CASSLVNGEPQHF.

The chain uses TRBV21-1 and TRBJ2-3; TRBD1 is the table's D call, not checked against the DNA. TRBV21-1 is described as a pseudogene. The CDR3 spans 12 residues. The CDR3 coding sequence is TGTGCCAGCCCCACAGGTGTAGATACGCAGTATTTT. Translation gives CASPTGVDTQYF.

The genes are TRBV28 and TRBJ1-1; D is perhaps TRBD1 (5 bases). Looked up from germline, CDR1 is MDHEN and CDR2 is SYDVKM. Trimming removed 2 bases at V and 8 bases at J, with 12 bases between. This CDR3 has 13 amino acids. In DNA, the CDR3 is TGTGCCAGCAGTTTACGAGGTCGGGGGGAAGCTTTCTTT. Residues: CASSLRGRGEAFF. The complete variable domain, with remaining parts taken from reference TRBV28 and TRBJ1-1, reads DVKVTQSSRYLVKRTGEKVFLECVQDMDHENMFWYRQDPGLGLRLIYFSYDVKMKEKGDIPEGYSVSREKKERFSLILESASTNQTSMYLCASSLRGRGEAFFGQGTRLTVV.